These 29 T cell receptor beta chains were sequenced from one sample in a study of regulatory T cells in long-lasting Graves disease. The time point was: persistent/refractory GD, antithyroid drugs over 5 years with positive TRAb. Extracted RNA from PBMCs served as the source of the TCR library. The TCR beta library used iRepertoire HTBI primers with Arm-PCR amplification of CDR3. TCRdb reprocessed the multiplex PCR reads with MiXCR, giving one entry per CDR3 protein. The sample yields roughly 500,000 distinct CDR3 sequences, approximately 22% seen once. This sample comprised peripheral blood mononuclear cells (PBMCs), obtained when the disease was refractory, from a patient treated with antithyroid drugs. These receptors came from a female donor with Graves disease.

This clonotype was counted at least ten times. The rearrangement joins TRBV28 to TRBJ1-1; D possibly corresponds to TRBD1 (6 bases). Germline V CDR1 and CDR2: MDHEN, SYDVKM. The CDR3 has 14 residues. The germline V and J ends were trimmed by 5 bases and 1 base, with 11 bases remaining between them. CDR3 amino acids: CASSRTARNTEAFF. Written as DNA, the CDR3 is TGTGCCAGCAGTAGGACAGCCAGGAACACTGAAGCTTTCTTT. Complete variable domain (other parts from reference TRBV28 and TRBJ1-1): DVKVTQSSRYLVKRTGEKVFLECVQDMDHENMFWYRQDPGLGLRLIYFSYDVKMKEKGDIPEGYSVSREKKERFSLILESASTNQTSMYLCASSRTARNTEAFFGQGTRLTVV.

A few counts support this clonotype. This sequence joins TRBV3-1 and TRBJ2-1, with unresolved D. The ends were cut back, 4 bases at V and 0 bases at J, with 10 bases in the middle. The CDR3 loop spans 15 amino acids. Germline V gene data show CDR1 as LGHDT and CDR2 as YNNKEL (reference sequence). Here the CDR3 reads CASSLPYSSYNEQFF. Written as DNA, the CDR3 is TGTGCCAGCAGCCTCCCCTATAGCTCCTACAATGAGCAGTTCTTC.

The chain carries TRBV11-2 and TRBJ2-3, with 9 bases matching TRBD1. Per the germline V gene, CDR1 is SGHAT and CDR2 is FQNNGV. V lost 3 bases, J lost 6 bases, and 7 bases stayed unmatched. This CDR3 has 15 amino acids. In DNA, the CDR3 is TGTGCCAGCAGCTTCACCCGGGACAGGGCCGATACGCAGTATTTT. The encoded protein is CASSFTRDRADTQYF.

This clonotype was counted between two and nine times. This chain connects TRBV19 to TRBJ2-7; D might be TRBD1 or TRBD2, each matching 5 bases. V was clipped by 7 bases and J by 3 bases, with 16 bases between them. This CDR3 comprises 14 residues. Germline CDR1 LNHDA, CDR2 SQIVND (reference sequence). CDR3 nucleotide sequence: TGTGCCAGTACCCCAGCGGTAGGGGACTACGAGCAGTACTTC. Translation: CASTPAVGDYEQYF.

This clonotype was counted between two and nine times. The chain couples TRBV5-1 to TRBJ2-7; 11 bases fit TRBD2. With V trimmed by 4 bases and J by 5 bases, 5 bases remained unmatched. CDR1 SGHRS and CDR2 YFSETQ come from the germline V gene. CDR3 length: 14 residues. CDR3 DNA sequence: TGCGCCAGCAGCCCGGGACTAGCGGATAACGAGCAGTACTTC. Encoded protein: CASSPGLADNEQYF.

This sequence joins TRBV20-1 and TRBJ2-7, with 12 bases lining up with TRBD2. Germline V CDR1 and CDR2: DFQATT, SNEGSKA (reference sequence). The CDR3 covers 14 residues. Trimming removed 1 base from V and 6 bases from J; junction bases left unmatched: 4. This CDR3 is CSARGLAGVTEQYF. The CDR3 bases are TGCAGTGCTAGAGGACTAGCGGGAGTCACCGAGCAGTACTTC.

This chain uses TRBV30 with TRBJ2-7; the match to TRBD2 covers 7 bases. The V gene's germline CDR1 is GTSNPN and CDR2 SVGIG (reference sequence). The CDR3 consists of 13 residues. V gave up 0 bases and J gave up 5 bases; unmatched junction bases: 4. The CDR3 DNA sequence: TGTGCCTGGAGTGTACTGGGAGGGGACGAGCAGTACTTC. Translation gives CAWSVLGGDEQYF.

This clonotype was seen a few times. V is TRBV7-2 and J is TRBJ1-2; D remains ambiguous. The CDR3 extends over 12 amino acids. Germline loops: CDR1 SGHTA, CDR2 FQGNSA. Trimming removed 3 bases from V and 8 bases from J, with 10 bases in between. CDR3 amino acids: CASSFATGGYTF. The CDR3 coding sequence is TGTGCCAGCAGCTTTGCTACGGGAGGCTACACCTTC.

This clonotype was observed a handful of times. Here the CDR3 reads CASSDSGLQETQYF. The CDR3 DNA reads as TGCGCCAGCAGTGATAGCGGGCTTCAAGAGACCCAGTACTTC. This rearrangement joins TRBV5-1 to TRBJ2-5, with TRBD2 identical over 7 bases. Trimming took 5 bases from V and 2 from J; bases not matched to a gene: 6. This CDR3 region has 14 residues. CDR1 and CDR2 from the germline V gene are SGHRS and YFSETQ.

This clonotype was counted between two and nine times. This chain connects TRBV6-1 to TRBJ2-7, with a weak D call TRBD1 (5 bases). Germline CDR1 reads MNHNS; CDR2 reads SASEGT. The CDR3 sequence is 15 residues long. The V end lost 4 bases, the J end lost 2 bases, and 15 bases lay between the germline ends. The CDR3: CASSGGSLIPYEQYF. CDR3 in DNA: TGTGCCAGCAGTGGGGGCAGCCTAATCCCCTACGAGCAGTACTTC.

J is TRBJ2-6 and V is TRBV7-9; tentatively, D is TRBD1 (5 bases). The germline V gene encodes CDR1 SEHNR and CDR2 FQNEAQ (reference sequence). CDR3 length equals 17 residues. Trimming removed 5 bases at V and 0 bases at J, with 14 bases between. CDR3 coding DNA: TGTGCCAGCAGCCCAGCCGTCAGGGACTCTGGGGCCAACGTCCTGACTTTC. Translation gives CASSPAVRDSGANVLTF.

This clonotype occurred many times. The chain is built from TRBV12-3 or TRBV12-4 and TRBJ1-5, with D tentatively TRBD1 (6 bases). Deletions cut 3 bases from V and 3 bases from J, with 15 bases between. The CDR3 is 16 residues long. The CDR3 DNA reads TGTGCCAGCAGTTTTCGGGGGGCTGGTGTCAATCAGCCCCAGCATTTT. Translated: CASSFRGAGVNQPQHF.

This clonotype was recorded many times. The V call is TRBV2, the J call TRBJ1-2; D gene ambiguous. Trimming pared 2 bases from V and 1 base from J, leaving 2 bases between. The CDR3 has 12 residues. Germline V gives CDR1 SNHLY, CDR2 FYNNEI. CDR3 residues: CASSEINYGYTF. The CDR3 DNA is TGTGCCAGCAGTGAAATTAACTATGGCTACACCTTC.

This clonotype has at least ten counts. The chain uses TRBV19 and TRBJ1-2; 8 bases agree with TRBD1. The CDR3 consists of 14 residues. The V gene's germline CDR1 is LNHDA and CDR2 SQIVND (reference sequence). V was pared by 5 bases and J by 7 bases, with 9 bases of the junction left unmatched. As DNA, the CDR3 is TGTGCCAGTAGTTTATTGGACAGGGAGAGTGGCTACACCTTC. This encodes CASSLLDRESGYTF.

In this sample, this clonotype turned up a few times. The chain employs TRBV29-1 and TRBJ1-4; perhaps TRBD1 as D (6 bases). The V gene lost 5 bases and the J gene lost 5 bases, with 9 bases spanning the gap. The V gene's germline CDR1 is SQVTM and CDR2 ANQGSEA. The CDR3 covers 12 residues. The CDR3 spells CSVQGGNEKLFF. In nucleotides, the CDR3 is TGCAGCGTTCAAGGGGGGAATGAAAAACTGTTTTTT.

This clonotype was found many times. J is TRBJ2-2 and V is TRBV27; D gene uncertain. The germline CDR1 and CDR2 sequences are MNHEY and SMNVEV (reference sequence). The length of the CDR3 is 13 residues. V lost 2 bases and J lost 7, with 8 bases in between. The CDR3 loop is CASSLGVVGELFF. The CDR3 DNA is TGTGCCAGCAGTTTAGGGGTGGTCGGGGAGCTGTTTTTT.

The chain employs TRBV9 and TRBJ2-7, with no clear D. CDR1 is SGDLS, CDR2 YYNGEE, per germline. V was clipped by 0 bases and J by 2 bases, with 12 bases between them. This CDR3 region has 15 residues. CDR3 coding DNA: TGTGCCAGCAGCGTAGGAGCTTTAGGCGCCTACGAGCAGTACTTC. Translating it yields CASSVGALGAYEQYF.

The chain recombines TRBV6-1 with TRBJ1-1, with D possibly TRBD1 on 6 matching bases. CDR1 MNHNS and CDR2 SASEGT come from the germline V gene. V was trimmed by 4 bases and J by 6 bases, leaving 15 bases between them. The CDR3 sequence is 14 residues long. The CDR3 protein is CASSGKQGGAEAFF. The DNA of the CDR3 is TGTGCCAGCAGTGGAAAACAGGGTGGTGCTGAAGCTTTCTTT.

The rearrangement links TRBV24-1 to TRBJ2-2, with D uncertain. V was trimmed by 7 bases and J by 7 bases, leaving 9 bases between them. The CDR3 is made up of 12 amino acids. Germline V CDR1 and CDR2: KGHDR, SFDVKD. The CDR3 here is CATSDIIGELFF. Written as DNA, the CDR3 is TGTGCCACCAGCGATATAATCGGGGAGCTGTTTTTT.

The CDR3 region has the DNA TGTGCCAGCAGCCAAGAGGTACAGAACACTGAAGCTTTCTTT. This sequence encodes CASSQEVQNTEAFF. V usage is TRBV14 and J usage is TRBJ1-1; D gene ambiguous. The CDR3 runs to 14 residues. The germline V gene encodes CDR1 SGHDN and CDR2 FVKESK. Deletions cut 0 bases from V and 1 base from J, with 6 bases between.

This clonotype was counted at least ten times. The rearrangement links TRBV11-2 to TRBJ1-6; no reliable D call. Between the trimmed V and J ends, which lost 5 bases and 5 bases, there was a span of 4 bases. Germline V CDR1 and CDR2: SGHAT, FQNNGV. The length of the CDR3 is 12 residues. The CDR3 DNA sequence: TGTGCCAGCAGCCTCCATAATTCACCCCTCCACTTT. Its protein product is CASSLHNSPLHF.

This clonotype was observed at least ten times. This rearrangement joins TRBV11-2 to TRBJ2-5, with no clear D. V was trimmed by 10 bases and J by 5 bases, leaving 20 bases between them. Germline assignment: CDR1 SGHAT and CDR2 FQNNGV. The CDR3 is 14 residues long. CDR3 sequence: CATSSRPGRETQYF. Written as DNA, the CDR3 is TGTGCCACCAGTTCGCGGCCAGGCCGGGAGACCCAGTACTTC.

This clonotype was seen repeatedly, ten times or more. The chain recombines TRBV10-3 with TRBJ2-2, with a tentative D call TRBD1 (7 bases). Per germline, CDR1 ENHRY and CDR2 SYGVKD. V was shortened by 8 bases and J by 3 bases, with 10 bases between the two germline ends. This CDR3 region has 13 residues. The CDR3 sequence is CAIARGDTGELFF. The CDR3 DNA reads TGTGCCATCGCCAGGGGGGACACCGGGGAGCTGTTTTTT.

This clonotype has at least ten counts. The chain links TRBV28 to TRBJ1-5; D remains unclear. Looked up from germline, CDR1 is MDHEN and CDR2 is SYDVKM. Trimming stripped 6 bases from V and 9 bases from J, with 15 bases between. This CDR3 contains 13 residues. For the CDR3, the DNA is TGTGCCAGCAGGTCCCCAGATAGATGGCCCCAGCATTTT. Translating gives CASRSPDRWPQHF.

This clonotype was seen ten or more times. This chain's CDR3 is CASSLPYGLNTEAFF. DNA of the CDR3: TGTGCCAGCAGCTTACCCTACGGGTTGAACACTGAAGCTTTCTTT. The chain joins TRBV11-3 to TRBJ1-1; no clear D gene. The length of the CDR3 is 15 residues. V lost 2 bases and J 0 bases, leaving 10 bases between the germline ends. Per germline, CDR1 SGHNT and CDR2 YENEEA.

This clonotype was counted many times. The chain's CDR3 is CASSRTVSVAQHF. CDR3 bases: TGTGCCAGCTCCCGGACGGTTTCGGTCGCCCAGCATTTT. The chain has TRBV2 and TRBJ1-5; D not certain. The germline V gene has CDR1 SNHLY and CDR2 FYNNEI. Trimming shortened V by 8 bases and J by 11 bases, and 19 bases separated the two germline ends. The CDR3 spans 13 residues. Supplemented by reference TRBV2 and TRBJ1-5, the full variable domain reads EPEVTQTPSHQVTQMGQEVILRCVPISNHLYFYWYRQILGQKVEFLVSFYNNEISEKSEIFDDQFSVERPDGSNFTLKIRSTKLEDSAMYFCASSRTVSVAQHFGDGTRLSIL.

In this sample, this clonotype turned up many times. The rearrangement joins TRBV7-2 to TRBJ2-2; 7 bases are shared with TRBD2. V dropped 5 bases and J dropped 4; count of bases not matched to a gene: 10. This CDR3 region has 16 residues. Germline V gives CDR1 SGHTA, CDR2 FQGNSA. CDR3 in amino acids: CASSQRRERGTGELFF. Written as DNA, the CDR3 is TGTGCCAGCAGCCAACGGCGGGAGCGTGGCACCGGGGAGCTGTTTTTT.

A few counts support this clonotype. This chain links TRBV10-3 with TRBJ2-5; no firm D call. This CDR3 is built from 18 residues. Germline CDR1 reads ENHRY; CDR2 reads SYGVKD. V was shortened by 0 bases and J by 5 bases, with 22 bases between the two germline ends. This chain's CDR3 is CAISESLSLGHTGETQYF. The CDR3 bases are TGTGCCATCAGTGAGTCTCTTAGTCTCGGTCATACTGGTGAGACCCAGTACTTC.

This clonotype was recorded a few times. This rearrangement joins TRBV11-2 to TRBJ1-2; no firm D call. Germline lookup yields CDR1 SGHAT and CDR2 FQNNGV. Trimming removed 1 base at V and 0 bases at J, with 6 bases between. This CDR3 is 14 amino acids long. CDR3 amino acids: CASSLAPANYGYTF. The CDR3 DNA reads as TGTGCCAGCAGCTTAGCCCCAGCTAACTATGGCTACACCTTC.